These T cell receptor beta chains were read from a single sample in a study of blood T cell repertoires in COVID-19. Here immunoSEQ multiplex PCR was the method, and the copy in TCRdb shows in-frame clones only, minus some. This table holds about 50,000 clones, over 80% found once. Sequencing was carried out using peripheral blood. These receptors came from a man in his forties with acute or convalescent COVID-19. Both conserved end residues are part of each CDR3. Each record gives: CDR3 length, D gene, J gene, V gene, clone size, CDR3 DNA, CDR3 protein. The D gene is left open where the match is weak. Rows may omit the clone size; those that give it use once, few, many or a size class.

CDR3 length: 16
D gene: TRBD2
J gene: TRBJ2-5
V gene: TRBV3-1/TRBV3-2
clone size: few
CDR3 DNA: TGTGCCAGCAGGCGGCTTGGGACTAGCGGGGTTGAGACCCAGTACTTC
CDR3 protein: CASRRLGTSGVETQYF

CDR3 length: 16
D gene: .
J gene: TRBJ2-6
V gene: TRBV7-2
clone size: few
CDR3 DNA: TGTGCCAGCAGCTTAGGGGCTTCGTACGGGGCCAACGTCCTGACTTTC
CDR3 protein: CASSLGASYGANVLTF

CDR3 length: 11
D gene: .
J gene: TRBJ1-3
V gene: TRBV6-6
clone size: .
CDR3 DNA: TGTGCCAGCAACAGGGGAAACACCATATATTTT
CDR3 protein: CASNRGNTIYF

CDR3 length: 14
D gene: .
J gene: TRBJ1-2
V gene: TRBV27
clone size: .
CDR3 DNA: TGTGCCAGCAGACGGGGGGATGCTAACTATGGCTACACCTTC
CDR3 protein: CASRRGDANYGYTF

CDR3 length: 15
D gene: TRBD2
J gene: TRBJ2-7
V gene: TRBV5-1
clone size: .
CDR3 DNA: TGCGCCAGCAGCGGTGGGACTAGCGGGAGAACCGAGCAGTACTTC
CDR3 protein: CASSGGTSGRTEQYF

CDR3 length: 14
D gene: .
J gene: TRBJ1-6
V gene: TRBV27
clone size: .
CDR3 DNA: TGTGCCAGCAGTACAGGGCTCTATAATTCACCCCTCCACTTT
CDR3 protein: CASSTGLYNSPLHF

CDR3 length: 12
D gene: .
J gene: TRBJ1-6
V gene: TRBV10-2
clone size: once
CDR3 DNA: TGCGCCAGCAGTGGGACAGATTCACCCCTCCACTTT
CDR3 protein: CASSGTDSPLHF

CDR3 length: 13
D gene: .
J gene: TRBJ1-5
V gene: TRBV12-5
clone size: .
CDR3 DNA: TGTGCTAGTGGTCCAGGATGGAATCAGCCCCAGCATTTT
CDR3 protein: CASGPGWNQPQHF

CDR3 length: 16
D gene: .
J gene: TRBJ2-1
V gene: TRBV18
clone size: .
CDR3 DNA: TGTGCCAGCTCACCAGGGCCGGCGGGAAAATGGGTTGAGCAGTTCTTC
CDR3 protein: CASSPGPAGKWVEQFF

CDR3 length: 14
D gene: .
J gene: TRBJ2-7
V gene: TRBV24-1
clone size: .
CDR3 DNA: TGTGCCACCAGTGACCCGGGCGGGACCTACGAGCAGTACTTC
CDR3 protein: CATSDPGGTYEQYF

CDR3 length: 14
D gene: .
J gene: TRBJ2-7
V gene: TRBV19
clone size: few
CDR3 DNA: TGTGCCAGTGAAGCGGCGGGGCCTTTCTACGAGCAGTACTTC
CDR3 protein: CASEAAGPFYEQYF

CDR3 length: 17
D gene: .
J gene: TRBJ2-2
V gene: TRBV24-1
clone size: .
CDR3 DNA: TGTGCCACCAGTAACAGGGGACTTTCCGCGAACACCGGGGAGCTGTTTTTT
CDR3 protein: CATSNRGLSANTGELFF

CDR3 length: 15
D gene: .
J gene: TRBJ1-6
V gene: TRBV5-1
clone size: .
CDR3 DNA: TGCGCCAGCAGCTCAAGGGACACCGTAAGGTCACCCCTCCACTTT
CDR3 protein: CASSSRDTVRSPLHF

CDR3 length: 12
D gene: TRBD1
J gene: TRBJ2-7
V gene: TRBV5-1
clone size: .
CDR3 DNA: TGCGCCAGCAGCCAAGACAGGGGAGAGCAGTACTTC
CDR3 protein: CASSQDRGEQYF

CDR3 length: 17
D gene: TRBD2
J gene: TRBJ2-2
V gene: TRBV7-9
clone size: .
CDR3 DNA: TGTGCCAGCAGCTTGTCAATAGAGGGACTAGGGCGAGGGGAGCTGTTTTTT
CDR3 protein: CASSLSIEGLGRGELFF

CDR3 length: 14
D gene: TRBD1
J gene: TRBJ1-4
V gene: TRBV20-1
clone size: few
CDR3 DNA: TGCAGTGCTAGTTCGGGACAGGGGGTTGAAAAACTGTTTTTT
CDR3 protein: CSASSGQGVEKLFF

CDR3 length: 14
D gene: TRBD1
J gene: TRBJ1-6
V gene: TRBV19
clone size: .
CDR3 DNA: TGTGCCAGTAGAAGAGGACAGGGGGATTCACCCCTCCACTTT
CDR3 protein: CASRRGQGDSPLHF

CDR3 length: 14
D gene: TRBD2
J gene: TRBJ2-5
V gene: TRBV7-6
clone size: .
CDR3 DNA: TGTGCCAGCAGCTCCCGAACGGGGGGAGAGACCCAGTACTTC
CDR3 protein: CASSSRTGGETQYF

CDR3 length: 16
D gene: TRBD2
J gene: TRBJ2-3
V gene: TRBV15
clone size: .
CDR3 DNA: TGTGCCACCAGTCCCGGGACTAGCGGGGCCACAGATACGCAGTATTTT
CDR3 protein: CATSPGTSGATDTQYF

CDR3 length: 13
D gene: .
J gene: TRBJ1-2
V gene: TRBV27
clone size: .
CDR3 DNA: TGTGCCAGCAGTTTCTCCGCAGGAAGGGGCTACACCTTC
CDR3 protein: CASSFSAGRGYTF